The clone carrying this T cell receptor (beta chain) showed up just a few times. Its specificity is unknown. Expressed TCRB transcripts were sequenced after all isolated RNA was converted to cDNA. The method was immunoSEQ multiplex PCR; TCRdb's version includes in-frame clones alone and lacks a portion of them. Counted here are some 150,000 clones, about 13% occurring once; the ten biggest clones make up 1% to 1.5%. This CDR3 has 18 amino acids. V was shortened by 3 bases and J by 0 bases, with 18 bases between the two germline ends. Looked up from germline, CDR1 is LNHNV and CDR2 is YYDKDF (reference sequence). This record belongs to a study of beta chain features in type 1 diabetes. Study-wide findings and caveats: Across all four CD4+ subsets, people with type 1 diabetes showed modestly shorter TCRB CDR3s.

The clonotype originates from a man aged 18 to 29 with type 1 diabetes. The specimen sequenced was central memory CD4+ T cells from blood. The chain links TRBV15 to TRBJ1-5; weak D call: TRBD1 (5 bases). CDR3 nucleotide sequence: TGTGCCACCAGCAGTCACACCGGGACCGCCTATAGCAATCAGCCCCAGCATTTT. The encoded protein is CATSSHTGTAYSNQPQHF.